The 10 T cell receptor beta chains in this list originate from one sample, sequenced in a study of beta chain features in type 1 diabetes. The study, taken as a whole, reports: TCRB CDR3s from Type 1 diabetes patients were moderately but significantly shorter in all four CD4+ subsets.

Which antigens these TCRs recognize remains unknown. Every isolated RNA sample was fully reverse transcribed, so sequencing captured expressed TCRB transcripts. TCRdb's copy holds only in-frame clones and misses some; the assay was immunoSEQ multiplex PCR. The sample consists of 230,000 or so clones, 16% of them appearing once. The sequencing sample was made of naive CD4+ T cells from blood. Receptors originate from a man aged 25-40 years with type 1 diabetes.

This clone was seen more than once but under ten times. This CDR3 is also generated by other DNA sequences in the sample. This CDR3 reads CASSFDRGQETQYF. The CDR3 coding sequence is TGTGCCAGCAGCTTTGACAGGGGCCAAGAGACCCAGTACTTC. The chain joins TRBV7-2 to TRBJ2-5; 8 positions match TRBD1. The ends lost 3 bases at V and 1 base at J; junction bases unmatched: 1. This CDR3 region has 14 residues. Germline V gene sequence: CDR1 SGHTA, CDR2 FQGNSA.

This clone was found a few times. The rearrangement joins TRBV28 to TRBJ1-5; D gene unclear. This CDR3 contains 12 residues. Trimming cost V 6 bases and J 4 bases, with 7 bases left between them. CDR1 and CDR2 (germline): MDHEN, SYDVKM. CDR3 loop: CASSQANQPQHF. In DNA, the CDR3 is TGTGCCAGCAGCCAAGCGAATCAGCCCCAGCATTTT. Full variable domain (outside the CDR3, taken from reference TRBV28 and TRBJ1-5): DVKVTQSSRYLVKRTGEKVFLECVQDMDHENMFWYRQDPGLGLRLIYFSYDVKMKEKGDIPEGYSVSREKKERFSLILESASTNQTSMYLCASSQANQPQHFGDGTRLSIL.

The chain joins TRBV6-5 to TRBJ2-1; unclear D gene. The CDR3 length is 12 residues. Germline CDR1 is MNHEY and CDR2 is SVGAGI. V shed 6 bases and J shed 8 bases, with 11 bases lying between them. The CDR3 loop is CASSPHRYEQFF. The CDR3 nucleotides are TGTGCCAGCAGCCCCCACCGTTATGAGCAGTTCTTC.

Here the CDR3 DNA reads TGTGCCAGCAGCTTAGGCCAAGGGACTAGTAGGTACGAGCAGTACTTC. Residues: CASSLGQGTSRYEQYF. The gene calls are TRBV13 and TRBJ2-7, with 8 bases that match TRBD2. There are 16 residues in the CDR3. V gave up 0 bases and J gave up 4 bases; unmatched junction bases: 8. Germline V gene sequence: CDR1 PRHDT, CDR2 FYEKMQ (reference sequence). Combining the CDR3 with reference TRBV13 and TRBJ2-7 gives the whole variable domain AAGVIQSPRHLIKEKRETATLKCYPIPRHDTVYWYQQGPGQDPQFLISFYEKMQSDKGSIPDRFSAQQFSDYHSELNMSSLELGDSALYFCASSLGQGTSRYEQYFGPGTRLTVT.

In this sample, this clone turned up a few times. This chain connects TRBV29-1 to TRBJ2-1, with a tentative D call TRBD1 (6 bases). Trimming cost V 4 bases and J 10 bases, with 20 bases left between them. This CDR3 has 14 residues. CDR1 and CDR2 (germline): SQVTM, ANQGSEA. DNA of the CDR3: TGCAGCGTTGGCCACAGGGCAAGTTTGAAGGAGCAGTTCTTC. Its translation: CSVGHRASLKEQFF.

This clone appeared a few times. The sample carries other DNA sequences with the same CDR3. The chain carries TRBV5-1 and TRBJ2-5; D unresolved. The germline CDR1 and CDR2 sequences are SGHRS and YFSETQ. The CDR3 contains 12 residues. V shed 0 bases and J shed 5 bases, with 5 bases lying between them. CDR3 sequence: CASSLDRETQYF. DNA of the CDR3: TGCGCCAGCAGCTTGGACCGGGAGACCCAGTACTTC.

This clone showed up just a few times. This chain links TRBV7-2 with TRBJ2-6; 8 nucleotides match TRBD1. Trimming cost V 5 bases and J 4 bases; bases outside gene matches: 7. This CDR3 has 16 residues. The germline V gene has CDR1 SGHTA and CDR2 FQGNSA. In DNA, the CDR3 is TGTGCCAGCAGCCGGACAGGGATGATGGGGGCCAACGTCCTGACTTTC. Its protein product is CASSRTGMMGANVLTF.

The V call is TRBV28, the J call TRBJ2-1, with D perhaps TRBD2 (6 bases). The V end lost 6 bases, the J end lost 7 bases, and 28 bases lay between the germline ends. This CDR3 has 18 amino acids. Looked up from germline, CDR1 is MDHEN and CDR2 is SYDVKM. This CDR3 reads CASRRNLGLTLHGNEQFF. The CDR3 nucleotides are TGTGCCAGCAGACGAAACCTCGGACTAACTCTTCATGGGAATGAGCAGTTCTTC.

The chain uses TRBV2 and TRBJ2-4; D is ambiguous. This CDR3 has 13 residues. Germline CDR1 SNHLY, CDR2 FYNNEI. Trimming shortened V by 4 bases and J by 9 bases, and 13 bases separated the two germline ends. Written as DNA, the CDR3 is TGTGCCAGCAGTGTCCTAGGCGAAGGCATTCAGTACTTC. Translation gives CASSVLGEGIQYF.

Here the CDR3 DNA reads TGCAGCGTTGGGGGTCTGCTTAATGAAAAACTGTTTTTT. Residues: CSVGGLLNEKLFF. This chain joins TRBV29-1 and TRBJ1-4, with no clear D. CDR1 and CDR2 from the germline V gene are SQVTM and ANQGSEA. The CDR3 totals 13 residues. Trimming removed 4 bases at V and 4 bases at J, with 10 bases between.